A single sample is the source of the 5 T cell receptor beta chains below, sequenced in a study of graft-versus-host responses after intestinal transplantation. Sequencing was performed with immunoSEQ multiplex PCR; in TCRdb, only in-frame clones are kept and a portion is missing. This table has tens of thousands of clones, about 95% appearing once. No antigen is known for these receptors. Sequencing was performed on unstimulated CD4+ T cells sorted from spleen or lymph node cells, taken before transplant. These receptors all come from a human donor who was the organ donor for an intestinal transplant.

V usage is TRBV28 and J usage is TRBJ2-7, with TRBD1 matching over 8 bases. CDR1 is MDHEN and CDR2 is SYDVKM in the germline V gene. V shed 8 bases and J 3 bases; nucleotides not matched to a gene: 6. The CDR3 spans 13 residues. In DNA, the CDR3 is TGTGCCAGCCTCACAGGGGGTCTCTACGAGCAGTACTTC. This codes for CASLTGGLYEQYF.

The chain combines TRBV7-3 with TRBJ2-1; 7 bases line up with TRBD1. The trim removed 4 bases at V and 1 base at J, leaving 7 bases unmatched. Per the germline V gene, CDR1 is SGHTA and CDR2 is FQGTGA. CDR3 size: 16 residues. This CDR3 is CASSYTGTESYNEQFF. The CDR3 DNA sequence: TGTGCCAGCAGCTACACCGGGACAGAATCCTACAATGAGCAGTTCTTC. Supplemented by reference TRBV7-3 and TRBJ2-1, the full variable domain reads GAGVSQTPSNKVTEKGKYVELRCDPISGHTALYWYRQSLGQGPEFLIYFQGTGAADDSGLPNDRFFAVRPEGSVSTLKIQRTERGDSAVYLCASSYTGTESYNEQFFGPGTRLTVL.

The chain carries TRBV11-2 and TRBJ2-7, with D uncertain. The V and J ends lost 1 base and 2 bases respectively, with 3 bases between them. The germline gives CDR1 SGHAT, CDR2 FQNNGV. The CDR3 is made up of 12 amino acids. The CDR3, as DNA: TGTGCCAGCAGCTTAGTTCCCTACGAGCAGTACTTC. It yields the protein CASSLVPYEQYF.

This chain connects TRBV27 to TRBJ1-1; weak D call: TRBD1 (6 bases). The CDR3 totals 16 residues. V lost 5 bases and J 0 bases, leaving 16 bases between the germline ends. The germline V gene encodes CDR1 MNHEY and CDR2 SMNVEV (reference sequence). This chain's CDR3 is CASSPQGSLMNTEAFF. CDR3 coding DNA: TGTGCCAGCAGTCCACAGGGTTCTTTAATGAACACTGAAGCTTTCTTT.

The chain employs TRBV4-3 and TRBJ1-5; no reliable D call. The CDR3 contains 17 residues. CDR1 is LGHNA, CDR2 YSLEER, per germline. Trimming pared 0 bases from V and 0 bases from J, leaving 12 bases between. The CDR3 DNA sequence: TGCGCCAGCAGCCAAGATCTGATAGCCCTTAGCAATCAGCCCCAGCATTTT. Translated: CASSQDLIALSNQPQHF.